Only one count was recorded for the clone carrying this T cell receptor (beta chain). Its antigen remains unidentified. The missing conserved phenylalanine or tryptophan at the end of this CDR3 makes a read error likely. It is unclear where the CDR3 begins or ends on the DNA, so no DNA is shown, and the CDR3 is as TCRdb lists it. This entry is derived from a study of cytomegalovirus exposure and HLA in healthy donors. Notes on the study in general: Presence/absence analyses supposed approximately even sequencing depth among donors. The listing of roughly 160 TCR beta chains classed them as cytomegalovirus-associated.

The PCR had 60 Vbeta and 13 Jbeta primers. TCRdb's copy holds only in-frame clones and misses some; the assay was immunoSEQ multiplex PCR. The repertoire includes 150,000 to 200,000 clones, 81% of them detected once, and 4.9% sits in the top ten. Germline loops: CDR1 MGHRA, CDR2 YSYEKL. The CDR3 is 14 residues long, ends included. The source of this sequence is a woman between 18 and 30 years old in good health and CMV-seropositive. Sample: PBMCs. The chain couples TRBV4-1 to TRBJ1-2; TRBD1 was called by the table and not checked on the DNA. CDR3 sequence: CASSQEFSRQGGTL.